This T cell receptor beta chain emerged from a study of early T cells in non-severe SARS-CoV-2 infection. At the level of the study: Unpaired chains resulted from sequencing bulk RNA of unsorted whole blood.

This clonotype was detected many times. Mismatch with germline at one junction end may stem from a read error. Individual cDNA molecules received unique molecular identifiers during library preparation. TCRdb reanalysed the 5' RACE reads using MiXCR and keeps one entry per CDR3 protein. The sample carries 95,000 to 100,000 distinct CDR3 sequences, 13% recorded once. The CDR3 extends over 15 amino acids. Germline CDR1 reads SEHNR; CDR2 reads FQNEAQ (reference sequence). V gene TRBV7-9 combines with J gene TRBJ1-1, with D tentatively TRBD1 (6 bases). The receptor's source is an adult who was a healthcare worker with PCR-confirmed SARS-CoV-2 infection or an uninfected control (not recorded which). Specimen: whole blood. CDR3 nucleotides: TGTGCCAGCAGCCCTACGAGAGGGGGAAACACTGAAGTTTTCTTT. Translating gives CASSPTRGGNTEVFF.